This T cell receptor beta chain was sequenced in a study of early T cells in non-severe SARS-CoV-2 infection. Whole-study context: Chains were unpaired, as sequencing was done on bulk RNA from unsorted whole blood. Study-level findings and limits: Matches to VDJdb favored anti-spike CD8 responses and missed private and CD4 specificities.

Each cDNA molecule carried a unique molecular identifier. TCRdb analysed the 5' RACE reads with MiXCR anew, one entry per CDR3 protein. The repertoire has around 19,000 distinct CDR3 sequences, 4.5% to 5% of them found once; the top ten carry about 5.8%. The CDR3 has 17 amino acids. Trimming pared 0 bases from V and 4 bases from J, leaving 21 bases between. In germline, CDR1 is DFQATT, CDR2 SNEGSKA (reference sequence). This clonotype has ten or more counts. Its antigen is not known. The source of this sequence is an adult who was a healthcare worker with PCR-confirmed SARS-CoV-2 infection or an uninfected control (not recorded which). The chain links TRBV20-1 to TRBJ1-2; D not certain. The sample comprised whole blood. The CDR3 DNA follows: TGCAGTGCTAGAGATACGAAGCAGGCCGGGAGGTCCTATGGCTACACCTTC. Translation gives CSARDTKQAGRSYGYTF.